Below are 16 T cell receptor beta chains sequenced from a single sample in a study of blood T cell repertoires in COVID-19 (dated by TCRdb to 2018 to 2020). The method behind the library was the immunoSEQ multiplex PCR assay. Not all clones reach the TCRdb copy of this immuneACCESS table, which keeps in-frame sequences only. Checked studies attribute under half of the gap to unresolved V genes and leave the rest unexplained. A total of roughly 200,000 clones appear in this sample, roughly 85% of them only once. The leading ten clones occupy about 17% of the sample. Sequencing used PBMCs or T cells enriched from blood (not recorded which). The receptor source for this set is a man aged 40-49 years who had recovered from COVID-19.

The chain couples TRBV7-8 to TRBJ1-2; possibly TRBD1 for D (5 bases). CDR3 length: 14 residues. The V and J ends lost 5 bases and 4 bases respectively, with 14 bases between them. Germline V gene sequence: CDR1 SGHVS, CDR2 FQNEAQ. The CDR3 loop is CASSPEQAFYGYTF. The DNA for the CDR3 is TGTGCCAGCAGCCCTGAACAGGCCTTCTATGGCTACACCTTC.

CDR3 nucleotides: TGTGCCAGCAGCGTAGGTAGCAATGAGCAGTTCTTC. This translates into CASSVGSNEQFF. The V gene is TRBV9, the J gene TRBJ2-1; D is unclear. The CDR3 has 12 amino acids. Germline-derived CDR1 and CDR2 are SGDLS and YYNGEE. Trimming pared 0 bases from V and 6 bases from J, leaving 4 bases between.

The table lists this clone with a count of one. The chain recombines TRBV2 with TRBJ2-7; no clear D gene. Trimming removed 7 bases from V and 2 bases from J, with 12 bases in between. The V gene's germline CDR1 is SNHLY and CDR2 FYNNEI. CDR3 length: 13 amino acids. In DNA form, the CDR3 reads TGTGCCAGCAATGGCCAAACCGCCTACGAGCAGTACTTC. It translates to CASNGQTAYEQYF.

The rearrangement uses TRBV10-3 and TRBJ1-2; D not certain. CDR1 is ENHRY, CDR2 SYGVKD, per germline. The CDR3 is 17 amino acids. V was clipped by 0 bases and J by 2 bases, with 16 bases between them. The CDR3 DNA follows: TGTGCCATCAGTGAGTCGACTACTCCCGGTTGGAACTATGGCTACACCTTC. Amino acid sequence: CAISESTTPGWNYGYTF.

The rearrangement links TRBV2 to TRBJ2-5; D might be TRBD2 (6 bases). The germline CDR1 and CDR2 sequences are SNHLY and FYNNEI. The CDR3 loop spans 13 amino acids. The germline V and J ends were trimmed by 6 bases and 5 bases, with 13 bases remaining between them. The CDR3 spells CASSFFREETQYF. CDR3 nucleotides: TGTGCCAGCAGCTTCTTCCGGGAGGAGACCCAGTACTTC.

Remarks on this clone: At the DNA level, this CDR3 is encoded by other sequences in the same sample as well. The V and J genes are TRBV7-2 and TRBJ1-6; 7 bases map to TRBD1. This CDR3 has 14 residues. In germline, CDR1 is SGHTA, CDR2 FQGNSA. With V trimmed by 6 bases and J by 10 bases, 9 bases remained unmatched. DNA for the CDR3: TGTGCCAGCAGTCAGACAGGGTTGGGGTCACCCCTCCACTTT. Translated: CASSQTGLGSPLHF. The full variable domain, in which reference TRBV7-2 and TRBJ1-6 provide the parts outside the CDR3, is GAGVSQSPSNKVTEKGKDVELRCDPISGHTALYWYRQSLGQGLEFLIYFQGNSAPDKSGLPSDRFSAERTGGSVSTLTIQRTQQEDSAVYLCASSQTGLGSPLHFGNGTRLTVT.

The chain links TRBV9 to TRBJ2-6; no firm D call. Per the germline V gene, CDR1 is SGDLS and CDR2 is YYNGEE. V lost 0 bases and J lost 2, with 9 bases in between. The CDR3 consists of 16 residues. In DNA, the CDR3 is TGTGCCAGCAGCGTAGGTGTCTCGGCTGGGGCCAACGTCCTGACTTTC. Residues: CASSVGVSAGANVLTF.

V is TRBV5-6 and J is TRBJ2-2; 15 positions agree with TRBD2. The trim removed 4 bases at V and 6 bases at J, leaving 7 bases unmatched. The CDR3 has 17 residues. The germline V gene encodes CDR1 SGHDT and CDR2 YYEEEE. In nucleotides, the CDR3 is TGTGCCAGCAGCCAGGGACTAGCGGGAGGTGTCGCCGGGGAGCTGTTTTTT. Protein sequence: CASSQGLAGGVAGELFF.

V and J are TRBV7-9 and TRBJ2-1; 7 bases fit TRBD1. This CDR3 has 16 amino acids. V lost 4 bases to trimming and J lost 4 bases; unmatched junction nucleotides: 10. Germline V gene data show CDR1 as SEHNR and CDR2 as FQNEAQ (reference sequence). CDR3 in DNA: TGTGCCAGCAGCTCCCAGGGGGACCGGTCTTACAATGAGCAGTTCTTC. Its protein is CASSSQGDRSYNEQFF. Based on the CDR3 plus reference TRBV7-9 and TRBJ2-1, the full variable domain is DTGVSQNPRHKITKRGQNVTFRCDPISEHNRLYWYRQTLGQGPEFLTYFQNEAQLEKSRLLSDRFSAERPKGSFSTLEIQRTEQGDSAMYLCASSSQGDRSYNEQFFGPGTRLTVL.

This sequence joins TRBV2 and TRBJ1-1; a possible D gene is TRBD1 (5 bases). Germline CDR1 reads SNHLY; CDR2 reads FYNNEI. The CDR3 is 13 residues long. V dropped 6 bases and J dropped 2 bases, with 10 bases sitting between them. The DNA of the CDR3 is TGTGCCAGCAGGGCGGACATAAACACTGAAGCTTTCTTT. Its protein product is CASRADINTEAFF.

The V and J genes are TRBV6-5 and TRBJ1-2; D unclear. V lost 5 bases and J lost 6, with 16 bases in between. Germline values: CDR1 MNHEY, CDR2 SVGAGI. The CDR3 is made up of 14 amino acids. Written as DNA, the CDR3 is TGTGCCAGCAGTCCCCCCACCCGGGGAGATGGCTACACCTTC. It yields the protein CASSPPTRGDGYTF.

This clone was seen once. CDR3 protein: CASSLKSSPGTAYGYTF. CDR3 bases: TGTGCCAGCAGCTTAAAATCGTCCCCGGGGACAGCCTATGGCTACACCTTC. The chain links TRBV7-8 to TRBJ1-2; TRBD1 matches at 7 bases. Trimming took 2 bases from V and 4 from J; bases not matched to a gene: 13. The length of the CDR3 is 17 residues. From germline, CDR1 is SGHVS and CDR2 FQNEAQ.

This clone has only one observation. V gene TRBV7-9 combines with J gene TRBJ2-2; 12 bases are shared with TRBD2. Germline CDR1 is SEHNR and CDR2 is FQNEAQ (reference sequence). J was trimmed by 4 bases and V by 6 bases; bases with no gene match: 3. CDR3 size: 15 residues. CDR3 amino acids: CASRPGLAGTGELFF. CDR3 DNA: TGTGCCAGCAGACCGGGACTAGCGGGCACCGGGGAGCTGTTTTTT.

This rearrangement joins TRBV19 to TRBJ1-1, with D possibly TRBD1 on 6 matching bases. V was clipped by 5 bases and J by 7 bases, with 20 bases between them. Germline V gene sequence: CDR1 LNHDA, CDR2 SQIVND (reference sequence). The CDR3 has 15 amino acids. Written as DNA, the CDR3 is TGTGCCAGTAGTGTAAATCCTAGGACAGCCATTGAAGCTTTCTTT. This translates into CASSVNPRTAIEAFF.

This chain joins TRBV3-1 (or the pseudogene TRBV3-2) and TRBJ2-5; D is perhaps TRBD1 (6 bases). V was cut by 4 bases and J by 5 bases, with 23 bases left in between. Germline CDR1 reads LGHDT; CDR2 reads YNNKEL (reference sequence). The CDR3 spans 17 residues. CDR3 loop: CASSPSITAGAGETQYF. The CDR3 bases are TGTGCCAGCAGCCCATCAATCACGGCAGGGGCAGGGGAGACCCAGTACTTC.

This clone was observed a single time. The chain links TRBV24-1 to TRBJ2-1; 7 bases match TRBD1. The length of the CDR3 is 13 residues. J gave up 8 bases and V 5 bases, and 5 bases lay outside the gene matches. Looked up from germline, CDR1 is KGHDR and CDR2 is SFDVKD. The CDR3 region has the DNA TGTGCCACCAGTGCCGGGACAGTCGATGAGCAGTTCTTC. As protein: CATSAGTVDEQFF.